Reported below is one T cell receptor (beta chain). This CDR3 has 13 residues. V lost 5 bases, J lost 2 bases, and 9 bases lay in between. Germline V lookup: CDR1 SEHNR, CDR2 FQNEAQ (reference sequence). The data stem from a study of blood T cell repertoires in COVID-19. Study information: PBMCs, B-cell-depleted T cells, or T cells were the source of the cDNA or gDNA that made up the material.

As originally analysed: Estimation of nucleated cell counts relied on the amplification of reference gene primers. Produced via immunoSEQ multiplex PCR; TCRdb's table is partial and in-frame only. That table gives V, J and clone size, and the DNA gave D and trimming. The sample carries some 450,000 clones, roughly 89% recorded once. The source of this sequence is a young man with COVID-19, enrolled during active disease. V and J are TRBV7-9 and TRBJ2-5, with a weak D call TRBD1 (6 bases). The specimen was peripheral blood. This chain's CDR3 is CASSVQGQETQYF. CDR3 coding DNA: TGTGCCAGCAGCGTCCAGGGGCAAGAGACCCAGTACTTC.